These T cell receptor beta chains were read from a single sample in a study of breast tumors, draining lymph nodes, adjacent tissues. TCRdb processed the multiplex PCR reads anew with MiXCR; each CDR3 protein has one entry. This table has under 20,000 distinct CDR3 sequences, about 64% appearing once. The sequenced material came from tumor-adjacent breast tissue. Receptors originate from a female donor with breast cancer. Some clones in this sample may be carry-over from other donors' samples. Each CDR3 is given with its conserved first and last residue. A D gene is named only where the DNA matches it firmly. The size entry is marked missing in some rows and otherwise reads once, few, many or a size class.

d_call	j_call	v_call	clone_size	cdr3_nt	cdr3_aa
NA	TRBJ2-3	TRBV9	NA	TGTGCCAGCAGCGTAGTTGGCAGGGGGGAAGCAGATACGCAGTATTTT	CASSVVGRGEADTQYF
NA	TRBJ2-2	TRBV2	NA	TGTGCCAGCAGTGGTCAGGGAAAGAACACCGGGGAGCTGTTTTTT	CASSGQGKNTGELFF
NA	TRBJ1-5	TRBV15	NA	TGTGCCACCAGCAGAGCCAGTCAGCCCCAGCATTTT	CATSRASQPQHF
NA	TRBJ2-5	TRBV18	NA	TGTGCCAGCTCCCAGAGCGGACTCCGGCGAGAGACCCAGTACTTC	CASSQSGLRRETQYF
NA	TRBJ2-7	TRBV18	NA	TGTGCCAGCTCACTCCGACAGGATGGATACGAGCAGTACTTC	CASSLRQDGYEQYF
TRBD1	TRBJ2-7	TRBV20-1	NA	TGCAGTGCTAGGACACAGGGGATCAACGAGCAGTACTTC	CSARTQGINEQYF
NA	TRBJ2-1	TRBV18	many	TGTGCCAGCTCACCAGTGGCTATCAATGAGCAGTTCTTC	CASSPVAINEQFF
NA	TRBJ2-3	TRBV5-1	NA	TGCGTCAGCAGCCAATGCAGCACAGATGCGCAGTATTTT	CVSSQCSTDAQYF
TRBD2	TRBJ2-1	TRBV23-1	NA	TGCGCCTGGAGAGTTAGCGGGGGGAGCTCCCACAATGAGCAGTTCTTC	CAWRVSGGSSHNEQFF
TRBD1	TRBJ2-7	TRBV6-5	NA	TGTGCCAGCAGTTACAACAGGGGAAGTGGCGAGCAGTACTTC	CASSYNRGSGEQYF
NA	TRBJ2-6	TRBV15	once	TGTGCCACCAGCAGAGACTCAGGGTCTGGGGCCAACGTCCTGACTTTC	CATSRDSGSGANVLTF
TRBD1	TRBJ1-2	TRBV5-1	NA	TGCGCCAGCAGCTTGGGGGATTCGGACAGGGCGGACAACGGCTACACCTTC	CASSLGDSDRADNGYTF
TRBD1	TRBJ2-3	TRBV7-3	NA	TGTGCCAGCAGCTTAAGTGGGGACAGGGTGGATACGCAGTATTTT	CASSLSGDRVDTQYF
TRBD1	TRBJ2-6	TRBV5-6	many	TGTGCCAGCAGCTTGGAGTATCGGACAGGGCGGCCTGGGGCCAACGTCCTGACTTTC	CASSLEYRTGRPGANVLTF
NA	TRBJ1-2	TRBV7-2	NA	TGTGCCAGCAGCTTATCCCGGGATTCCTATGGCTACACCTTC	CASSLSRDSYGYTF
NA	TRBJ1-6	TRBV6-1	NA	TGTGCCAGCAGTGAATTGGGCGGGGGAAATTCACCCCTCCACTTT	CASSELGGGNSPLHF
TRBD2	TRBJ2-3	TRBV9	NA	TGTGCCAGCAGCAAGGCGGGGGGCTACAGCACAGATACGCAGTATTTT	CASSKAGGYSTDTQYF
NA	TRBJ2-7	TRBV10-3	many	TGTGCCATCAGTGATGGGTGGGAGGCTACGATCGAGCAGTACTTC	CAISDGWEATIEQYF
NA	TRBJ2-5	TRBV7-8	NA	TGTGCCAGCAGCCAACTGACCAGGGGTGTGCGACAAGAGCCCCAGTACTTC	CASSQLTRGVRQEPQYF
NA	TRBJ2-3	TRBV20-1	NA	TGCAGTGCTAGCGGGCGGGGCATCGATACGCAGTATTTT	CSASGRGIDTQYF
NA	TRBJ2-1	TRBV5-4	NA	TGTGCCAGCAGCTATCCGGGCCGAGTGAGTGAGCAGTTCTTC	CASSYPGRVSEQFF
NA	TRBJ2-1	TRBV7-9	NA	TGTGCCAGCAGCTTAGGACGGTCTAGCCTTTCAGATGAGCAGTTCTTC	CASSLGRSSLSDEQFF
NA	TRBJ2-7	TRBV11-2	NA	TGTGCCAGCAGCACCGATGGCTACGAGCAGTACTTC	CASSTDGYEQYF
NA	TRBJ2-2	TRBV7-3	medium-sized	TGTGCCAGCACTCCTACAGGGCCGGTGTCCGGGGAGCTGTTTTTT	CASTPTGPVSGELFF
TRBD1	TRBJ2-4	TRBV5-1	many	TGCGCCAGCGCCAAGGGGGCGGCCAAAAACATTCAGTACTTC	CASAKGAAKNIQYF
NA	TRBJ1-5	TRBV24-1	few	TGTGCCACCAGTGACCCAAGAGGGGGGTCCAATCAGCCCCAGCATTTT	CATSDPRGGSNQPQHF
TRBD1	TRBJ1-5	TRBV2	NA	TGTGCCAGCATGGGACAGGGGAAGGGTCAGCCCCAGCATTTT	CASMGQGKGQPQHF
NA	TRBJ2-7	TRBV24-1	NA	TGTGCCACCAGTGATTCAAGCAGAAACCCCTACGAGCAGTACTTC	CATSDSSRNPYEQYF
TRBD1	TRBJ1-2	TRBV20-1	NA	TGCAGTGCTAGACCGCGGGACAGGTATTTTGGCTACACCTTC	CSARPRDRYFGYTF
NA	TRBJ2-3	TRBV20-1	NA	TGCAGTGCTTCCCGGGACTCCACGCCAGATACGCAGTATTTT	CSASRDSTPDTQYF
TRBD2	TRBJ2-7	TRBV12-3/TRBV12-4	NA	TGTGCCAGCACCTCCAGGACTAGCGTAAACGAGCAGTACTTC	CASTSRTSVNEQYF
TRBD1	TRBJ1-2	TRBV7-3	NA	TGTGCCAGCAGCCGGGACAGGGGGGTGTATGGCTACACCTTC	CASSRDRGVYGYTF
TRBD1	TRBJ1-2	TRBV2	NA	TGTGCCAGTATAGGACAGGGGGGGAATGGCTACACCTTT	CASIGQGGNGYTF
NA	TRBJ2-3	TRBV5-1	few	TGCGCCAGCAGCTTGGAGAGCCGTACGCAGTATTTT	CASSLESRTQYF
NA	TRBJ2-3	TRBV24-1	NA	TGTGCCACCGCCGAGGCAGATACGCAGTATTTT	CATAEADTQYF
TRBD1	TRBJ1-1	TRBV28	NA	TGTGCCAGCACCCGCCGGACAGGGAAGAACACTGAAGCTTTCTTT	CASTRRTGKNTEAFF
TRBD2	TRBJ2-5	TRBV5-1	medium-sized	TGCGCCAGCAGCTTGAGTCTAGCGGGGGGAGAGACCCAGTACTTC	CASSLSLAGGETQYF
TRBD1	TRBJ2-3	TRBV6-1	medium-sized	TGTGCCAGCAACAGACAGGGGACAGATACGCAGTATTTT	CASNRQGTDTQYF
NA	TRBJ2-7	TRBV4-2	NA	TGTGCCAGCAGCCCCGGGACTTCCTCCTACGAGCAGTACTTC	CASSPGTSSYEQYF
NA	TRBJ1-5	TRBV20-1	NA	TGCAGTGCCAAGCGGGGATACGTCAATCAGCCCCAGCATTTT	CSAKRGYVNQPQHF
NA	TRBJ1-2	TRBV5-1	many	TGCGCCAGCAGCTTGTCCAACCCACAGGGTATCTGGGGCTATGGCTACACCTTC	CASSLSNPQGIWGYGYTF
NA	TRBJ1-1	TRBV7-6	many	TGTGCCAGCAGCTCGTCCGGGATTCTAAACACTGAAGCTTTCTTT	CASSSSGILNTEAFF
TRBD1	TRBJ2-7	TRBV19	NA	TGTGCCAGTAGTACCGGGACAGACGAGCAGTACTTC	CASSTGTDEQYF
TRBD1	TRBJ2-2	TRBV29-1	NA	TGCAGCGTCCGGGACAGTAACACCGGGGAGCTGTTTTTT	CSVRDSNTGELFF
NA	TRBJ2-7	TRBV2	few	TGTGCCAGCAGTGCCTTGTACGAGCAGTACTTC	CASSALYEQYF
TRBD2	TRBJ2-5	TRBV7-9	NA	TGTGCCAGCAGCCCTGGGACTACCCAAGAGACCCAGTACTTC	CASSPGTTQETQYF
TRBD2	TRBJ2-1	TRBV29-1	NA	TGCAGCGCTGAAAGCGGGATGGGCTACAATGAGCAGTTCTTC	CSAESGMGYNEQFF
NA	TRBJ1-4	TRBV20-1	once	TGCAGTACATTAGCCTTGACAGGAATGTTTTTT	CSTLALTGMFF
NA	TRBJ1-6	TRBV12-5	NA	TGTGCTAGTGCCCGGGGTGCTGTCTATAATTCACCCCTCCACTTT	CASARGAVYNSPLHF
NA	TRBJ2-7	TRBV7-8	NA	TGTGCCAGCAGCTTTGTGGGACAAGCCTACGAGCAGTACTTC	CASSFVGQAYEQYF
NA	TRBJ1-1	TRBV30	many	TGTGCCTGGAGTACCCCGAACACTGAAGCTTTCTTT	CAWSTPNTEAFF
TRBD2	TRBJ2-3	TRBV15	NA	TGTGCCACCAGCAGAGACTTAGCGGGATCGCCAGATACGCAGTATTTT	CATSRDLAGSPDTQYF
NA	TRBJ2-5	TRBV7-9	NA	TGTGCCAGCAGCTTAGGAGAGACCCTGTACTTC	CASSLGETLYF
NA	TRBJ1-6	TRBV9	NA	TGTGCCAGCAGCAATCACAGCGGATTGAGCTCCTATAATTCACCCCTCCACTTT	CASSNHSGLSSYNSPLHF
NA	TRBJ1-6	TRBV5-5	NA	TGTGCCAGCAGCCCCGGGACACTATATAATTCACCCCTCCACTTT	CASSPGTLYNSPLHF